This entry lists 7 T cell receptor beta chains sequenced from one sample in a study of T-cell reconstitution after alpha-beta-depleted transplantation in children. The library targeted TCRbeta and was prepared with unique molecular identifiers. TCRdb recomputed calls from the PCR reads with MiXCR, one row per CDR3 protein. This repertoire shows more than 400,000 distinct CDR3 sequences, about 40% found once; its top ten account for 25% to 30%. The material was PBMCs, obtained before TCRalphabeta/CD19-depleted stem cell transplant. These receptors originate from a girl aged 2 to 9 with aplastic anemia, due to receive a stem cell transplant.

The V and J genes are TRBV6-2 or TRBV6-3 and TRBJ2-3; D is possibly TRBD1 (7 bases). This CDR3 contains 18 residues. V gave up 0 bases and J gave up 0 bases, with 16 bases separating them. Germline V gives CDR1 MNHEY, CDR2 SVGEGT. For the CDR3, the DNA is TGTGCCAGCAGTTACTCCGCGGAGGGGGCACGTAGCACAGATACGCAGTATTTT. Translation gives CASSYSAEGARSTDTQYF.

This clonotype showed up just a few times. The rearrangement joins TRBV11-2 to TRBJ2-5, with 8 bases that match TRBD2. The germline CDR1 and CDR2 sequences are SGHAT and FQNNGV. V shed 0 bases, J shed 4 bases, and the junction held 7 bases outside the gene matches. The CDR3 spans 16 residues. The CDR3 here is CASSLEAGRARETQYF. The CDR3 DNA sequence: TGTGCCAGCAGCTTAGAGGCCGGGAGGGCACGAGAGACCCAGTACTTC.

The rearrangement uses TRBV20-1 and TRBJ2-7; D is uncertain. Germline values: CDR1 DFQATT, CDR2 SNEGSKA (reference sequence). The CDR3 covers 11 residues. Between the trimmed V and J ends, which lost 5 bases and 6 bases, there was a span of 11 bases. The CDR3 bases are TGCAGTGCTGGTGAGGATCCCGAGCAGTACTTC. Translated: CSAGEDPEQYF.

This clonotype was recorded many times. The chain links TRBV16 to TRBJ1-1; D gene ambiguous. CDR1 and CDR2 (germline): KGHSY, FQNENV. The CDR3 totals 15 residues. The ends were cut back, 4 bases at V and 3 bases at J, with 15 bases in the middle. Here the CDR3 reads CASSLKRVHYTEAFF. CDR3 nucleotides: TGTGCCAGCAGCCTGAAACGGGTACACTACACTGAAGCTTTCTTT.

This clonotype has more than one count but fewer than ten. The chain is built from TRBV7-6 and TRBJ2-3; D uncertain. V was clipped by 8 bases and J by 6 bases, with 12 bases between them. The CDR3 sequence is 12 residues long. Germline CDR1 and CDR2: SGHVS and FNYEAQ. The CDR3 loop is CASRKTRDTQYF. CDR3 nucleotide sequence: TGTGCCAGCCGAAAAACCCGGGATACGCAGTATTTT.

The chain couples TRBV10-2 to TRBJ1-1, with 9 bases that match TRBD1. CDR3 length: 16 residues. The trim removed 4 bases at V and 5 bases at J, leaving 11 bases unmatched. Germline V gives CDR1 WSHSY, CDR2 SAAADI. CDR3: CASSATLGTGKTEAFF. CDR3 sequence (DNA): TGCGCCAGCAGTGCCACCTTGGGGACAGGGAAAACTGAAGCTTTCTTT.

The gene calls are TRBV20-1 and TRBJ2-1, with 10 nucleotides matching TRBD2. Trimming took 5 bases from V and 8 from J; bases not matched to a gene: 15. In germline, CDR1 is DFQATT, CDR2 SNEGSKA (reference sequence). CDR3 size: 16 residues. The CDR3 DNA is TGCAGTGCTGAAGATCGTACTAGCGGGGTAGTTTATGAGCAGTTCTTC. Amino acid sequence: CSAEDRTSGVVYEQFF.